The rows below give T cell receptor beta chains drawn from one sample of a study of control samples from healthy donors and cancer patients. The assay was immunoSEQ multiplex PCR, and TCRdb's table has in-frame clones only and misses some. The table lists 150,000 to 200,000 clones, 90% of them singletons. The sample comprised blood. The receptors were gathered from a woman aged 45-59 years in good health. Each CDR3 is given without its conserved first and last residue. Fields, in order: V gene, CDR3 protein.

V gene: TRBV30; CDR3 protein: AWSLGGSGNIQY
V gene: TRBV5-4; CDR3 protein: ASSPAGGAYYGYT
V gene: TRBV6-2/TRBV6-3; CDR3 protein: ASSPFRLTGELF
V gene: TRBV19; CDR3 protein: ASSISKRRQNEQF
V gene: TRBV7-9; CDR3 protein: ASSLQWGYT
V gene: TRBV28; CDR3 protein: ASSLSGPYGYT
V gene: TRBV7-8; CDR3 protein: ASSSEFRDRAPMQYGYT
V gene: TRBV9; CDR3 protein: ASSPRPTSGTQY
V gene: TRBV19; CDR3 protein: ASSIEGSITGELF
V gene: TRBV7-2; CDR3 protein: ASSSLGQIIQY
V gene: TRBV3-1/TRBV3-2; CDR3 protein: ASSHNPYLGADTQY
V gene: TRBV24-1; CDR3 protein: ATRGRGAGQPQH
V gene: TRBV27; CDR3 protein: ASSRQAGGQETDTQY
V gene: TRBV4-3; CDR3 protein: TSSLQIPGASYNEQF
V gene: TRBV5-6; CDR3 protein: ASSLRQGDSPLH
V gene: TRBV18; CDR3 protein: ASSPPPGGVAGANVLT
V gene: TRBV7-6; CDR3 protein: ASSLVTGQGSSGNTIY
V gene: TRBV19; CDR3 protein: ACRDTVWDGEQY
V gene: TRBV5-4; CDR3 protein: ASSSASGRGVNEQF
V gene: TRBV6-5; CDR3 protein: ASRIRGLNSPLH
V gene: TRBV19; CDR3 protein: ASSEPGNQPQH
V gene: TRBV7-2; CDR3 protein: ASSLGGWSGYT
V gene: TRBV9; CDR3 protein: ASSVRDSQGGTQY
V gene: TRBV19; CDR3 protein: ASSIDLSTELNTIY
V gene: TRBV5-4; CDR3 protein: ASSSDPGLQVGEQF
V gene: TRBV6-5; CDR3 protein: ASSRSGGGSDTQY
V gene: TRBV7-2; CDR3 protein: ASSLTGLGTNEKLF
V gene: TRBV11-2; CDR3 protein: ASRPWDTANTGELF
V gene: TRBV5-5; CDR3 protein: ASSLVDGNYGYT
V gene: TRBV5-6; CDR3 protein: ASRRQLGYT
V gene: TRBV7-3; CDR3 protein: ASSSSQGPGELF
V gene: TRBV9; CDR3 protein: ASSEGTINQPQH
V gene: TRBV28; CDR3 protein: ASSSPVRERNEQF
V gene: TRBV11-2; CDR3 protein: ASSTDRAVGELF
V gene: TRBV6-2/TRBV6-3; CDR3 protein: ASSSGLAGVETQY
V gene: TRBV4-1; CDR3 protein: ASSQPQGLYNEQF